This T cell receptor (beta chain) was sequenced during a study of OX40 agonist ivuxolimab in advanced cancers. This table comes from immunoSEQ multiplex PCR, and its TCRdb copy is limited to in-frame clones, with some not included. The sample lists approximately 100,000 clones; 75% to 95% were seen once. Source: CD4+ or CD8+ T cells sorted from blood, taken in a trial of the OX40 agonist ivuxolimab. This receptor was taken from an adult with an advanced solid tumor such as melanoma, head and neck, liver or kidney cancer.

CDR3 sequence: CATTGWGSYNEQFF. CDR3 DNA: TGTGCCACCACAGGGTGGGGCTCCTACAATGAGCAGTTCTTC. V usage is TRBV27 and J usage is TRBJ2-1; D possibly corresponds to TRBD1 (6 bases). The germline V and J ends were trimmed by 10 bases and 0 bases, with 13 bases remaining between them. In germline, CDR1 is MNHEY, CDR2 SMNVEV (reference sequence). The CDR3 totals 14 residues.